The T cell receptor (beta chain) described here comes from a study of blood T cell repertoires in COVID-19. At the level of the study: Acute and convalescent COVID-19 samples came from the United States, Italy and Spain. PBMCs, B-cell-depleted T cells, or T cells were the source of the cDNA or gDNA that made up the material.

In the study's own analysis: For nucleated cells, counts were estimated from reference gene primer amplification. The method was immunoSEQ multiplex PCR; TCRdb's version includes in-frame clones alone and lacks a portion of them. V, J and clone size are taken as reported in that table, and D and trimming were inferred from the DNA itself. The table lists 200,000 or so clones, under 90% of them singletons. Germline lookup yields CDR1 LGHDT and CDR2 YNNKEL (reference sequence). Trimming took 4 bases from V and 4 from J; bases not matched to a gene: 5. The CDR3 loop spans 14 amino acids. The sequencing sample was made of peripheral blood. The sequence was collected from a human donor in a cohort sampled during active COVID-19. The chain combines TRBV3-1 (or the pseudogene TRBV3-2) with TRBJ2-7; 9 nucleotides match TRBD1. CDR3 sequence (DNA): TGTGCCAGCAGCCTTACGGACAGGGGATACGAGCAGTACTTC. Its translation: CASSLTDRGYEQYF.